The 27 T cell receptor beta chains below were found in one sample sequenced in a study of long-term antiretroviral therapy in people with HIV. Researchers ran immunoSEQ v3.0 at survey level. Method: immunoSEQ multiplex PCR; TCRdb's copy keeps in-frame clones and lacks some. The data hold 17,000 or so clones, with roughly nine tenths observed a single time. The sequences come from unsorted PBMCs, collected 0.3 years after starting antiretroviral therapy. The receptor set was obtained from a man aged 60 to 75 with HIV.

This rearrangement joins TRBV14 to TRBJ1-1; D is unclear. Trimming removed 1 base at V and 2 bases at J, with 5 bases between. The CDR3 is 13 amino acids. CDR1 is SGHDN, CDR2 FVKESK, per germline. The CDR3 DNA reads as TGTGCCAGCAGCCAAGGGGTAAACACTGAAGCTTTCTTT. Amino acid sequence: CASSQGVNTEAFF. Full variable domain (missing parts from reference TRBV14 and TRBJ1-1): EAGVTQFPSHSVIEKGQTVTLRCDPISGHDNLYWYRRVMGKEIKFLLHFVKESKQDESGMPNNRFLAERTGGTYSTLKVQPAELEDSGVYFCASSQGVNTEAFFGQGTRLTVV.

CDR3 residues: CASSLSNTGELFF. Here the CDR3 DNA reads TGTGCCAGCAGCTTAAGTAACACCGGGGAGCTGTTTTTT. The rearrangement joins TRBV7-3 to TRBJ2-2; D unclear. This CDR3 has 13 amino acids. Trimming removed 1 base from V and 2 bases from J, with 2 bases in between. Germline loops: CDR1 SGHTA, CDR2 FQGTGA.

This clone has only one observation. The chain carries TRBV7-2 and TRBJ1-5, with a weak D call TRBD1 (5 bases). Germline V gene lookup returns CDR1 SGHTA and CDR2 FQGNSA. V gave up 5 bases and J gave up 9 bases, with 14 bases separating them. The CDR3 has 13 amino acids. CDR3 DNA sequence: TGTGCCAGCAGCCCCGGGGCCGGGGGGCCCCAGCATTTT. It yields the protein CASSPGAGGPQHF.

In this sample, this clone turned up a few times. The chain links TRBV6-6 to TRBJ2-7; D remains ambiguous. The CDR3 totals 13 residues. Germline V lookup: CDR1 MNHNY, CDR2 SVGAGI (reference sequence). V dropped 0 bases and J dropped 6 bases, with 9 bases sitting between them. The CDR3 DNA sequence: TGTGCCAGCAGTTACTCGGGGTGGGGCGAGCAGTACTTC. It translates to CASSYSGWGEQYF.

This clone was observed a single time. The chain recombines TRBV5-1 with TRBJ2-7, with D tentatively TRBD1 (6 bases). Trimming took 6 bases from V and 2 from J, leaving 15 bases between them. This CDR3 has 14 residues. Germline V lookup: CDR1 SGHRS, CDR2 YFSETQ. This CDR3 reads CASMFTGIPYEQYF. The CDR3 DNA reads TGCGCCAGCATGTTTACAGGGATCCCCTACGAGCAGTACTTC.

This chain links TRBV7-4 with TRBJ2-5; 8 bases match TRBD1. Trimming took 6 bases from V and 1 from J; bases not matched to a gene: 4. CDR3 length equals 14 residues. Germline CDR1 SGHVT, CDR2 SQSDAQ. The CDR3 region is CASRNGQGQETQYF. In DNA form, the CDR3 reads TGTGCCAGCAGAAATGGACAGGGCCAAGAGACCCAGTACTTC.

This chain links TRBV4-2 with TRBJ2-6; tentative D call: TRBD2 (5 bases). The ends were cut back, 4 bases at V and 3 bases at J, with 13 bases in the middle. The germline CDR1 and CDR2 sequences are LGHNA and YNFKEQ. CDR3 size: 16 residues. As DNA, the CDR3 is TGTGCCAGCAGCCGAAGACTACACAGTGGGGCCAACGTCCTGACTTTC. As protein: CASSRRLHSGANVLTF.

The chain has TRBV7-8 and TRBJ2-2; D gene ambiguous. In germline, CDR1 is SGHVS, CDR2 FQNEAQ. Deletions cut 6 bases from V and 4 bases from J, with 18 bases between. The CDR3 is 16 amino acids. The CDR3 DNA sequence: TGTGCCAGCAGTATTTTTAGGAGTGGGCGCACCGGGGAGCTGTTTTTT. Its translation is CASSIFRSGRTGELFF. Combining the CDR3 with reference TRBV7-8 and TRBJ2-2 gives the whole variable domain GAGVSQSPRYKVAKRGQDVALRCDPISGHVSLFWYQQALGQGPEFLTYFQNEAQLDKSGLPSDRFFAERPEGSVSTLKIQRTQQEDSAVYLCASSIFRSGRTGELFFGEGSRLTVL.

The chain employs TRBV19 and TRBJ2-7, with 8 positions matching TRBD1. Germline CDR1 is LNHDA and CDR2 is SQIVND (reference sequence). CDR3 length equals 14 residues. Trimming took 4 bases from V and 3 from J; bases not matched to a gene: 5. In DNA, the CDR3 is TGTGCCAGTAGTACCCGACAGGGGTTCTACGAGCAGTACTTC. It yields the protein CASSTRQGFYEQYF.

In DNA form, the CDR3 reads TGTGCCAGCAGTTACTCGTTAGGGGGGACTACAGATACGCAGTATTTT. Amino acids: CASSYSLGGTTDTQYF. V and J are TRBV6-5 and TRBJ2-3; D assignment may be TRBD1 or TRBD2 (6 bases each). The CDR3 is 16 residues long. The V gene's germline CDR1 is MNHEY and CDR2 SVGAGI. With 0 bases removed from V and 3 bases from J, the gap between germline ends came to 13 bases.

This clone is a singleton in its sample. The chain links TRBV7-2 to TRBJ1-6, with no clear D. This CDR3 comprises 12 residues. V was cut by 4 bases and J by 8 bases, with 6 bases left in between. Per the germline V gene, CDR1 is SGHTA and CDR2 is FQGNSA. The CDR3 region has the DNA TGTGCCAGCAGCTCTGATTATTCACCCCTCCACTTT. It codes for CASSSDYSPLHF.

The chain couples TRBV9 to TRBJ2-1; D assignment may be TRBD1 or TRBD2 (5 bases each). CDR3 size: 16 residues. Germline V gene sequence: CDR1 SGDLS, CDR2 YYNGEE. V was shortened by 4 bases and J by 7 bases, with 21 bases between the two germline ends. The CDR3 nucleotides are TGTGCCAGCAGCCCAGAGGTCGGGGCCGGGTATAATGAGCAGTTCTTC. It codes for CASSPEVGAGYNEQFF.

J is TRBJ2-7 and V is TRBV7-6; TRBD2 matches at 13 bases. Germline lookup yields CDR1 SGHVS and CDR2 FNYEAQ. The ends lost 5 bases at V and 0 bases at J; junction bases unmatched: 13. The CDR3 loop spans 19 amino acids. CDR3 DNA sequence: TGTGCCAGCAGCCCACCGTGGACTAGCGGGAGCCAGAGCTCCTACGAGCAGTACTTC. Translation gives CASSPPWTSGSQSSYEQYF.

V and J are TRBV18 and TRBJ1-1; D ambiguous. The V end lost 4 bases, the J end lost 0 bases, and 6 bases lay between the germline ends. Germline V gene sequence: CDR1 KGHSH, CDR2 LQKENI. This CDR3 spans 13 amino acids. The CDR3 protein is CASSQGMNTEAFF. The CDR3 DNA reads as TGTGCCAGCTCACAGGGCATGAACACTGAAGCTTTCTTT.

The rearrangement uses TRBV2 and TRBJ1-5; no clear D gene. The germline V gene has CDR1 SNHLY and CDR2 FYNNEI. V dropped 4 bases and J dropped 0 bases, with 16 bases sitting between them. The CDR3 is 17 amino acids. CDR3 coding DNA: TGTGCCAGCAGTGCCCGAACCGCACGGTATAGCAATCAGCCCCAGCATTTT. This codes for CASSARTARYSNQPQHF.

Only a few counts were recorded for this clone. The genes are TRBV9 and TRBJ1-2, with D possibly being TRBD1 (6 bases). Trimming took off 4 bases at V and 8 bases at J, with 15 bases between the two ends. The CDR3 sequence is 13 residues long. Germline CDR1 reads SGDLS; CDR2 reads YYNGEE. The CDR3 sequence is CASSPSTGYGYTF. Here the CDR3 DNA reads TGTGCCAGCAGCCCATCGACAGGATACGGCTACACCTTC.

A single count supports this clone. The chain uses TRBV7-2 and TRBJ1-5; 9 bases align to TRBD1. J was trimmed by 3 bases and V by 3 bases; bases with no gene match: 9. Germline V gene data show CDR1 as SGHTA and CDR2 as FQGNSA. This CDR3 has 17 amino acids. This chain's CDR3 is CASSFGGQQGANQPQHF. The CDR3 DNA is TGTGCCAGCAGCTTCGGGGGCCAACAGGGGGCCAATCAGCCCCAGCATTTT.

This chain links TRBV7-9 with TRBJ1-3; TRBD1 matches at 7 bases. Germline CDR1 and CDR2: SEHNR and FQNEAQ (reference sequence). CDR3 length equals 14 residues. V shed 2 bases and J 2 bases; nucleotides not matched to a gene: 0. The CDR3 region has the DNA TGTGCCAGCAGCTTAACAGGGGCTGGAAACACCATATATTTT. Translating gives CASSLTGAGNTIYF.

The gene calls are TRBV10-2 and TRBJ2-7; D remains ambiguous. Germline CDR1 is WSHSY and CDR2 is SAAADI. The CDR3 consists of 11 residues. V lost 6 bases and J 0 bases, leaving 3 bases between the germline ends. CDR3 DNA: TGCGCCAGCAGAGTCTCCTACGAGCAGTACTTC. Its translation: CASRVSYEQYF.

This clone is a singleton in its sample. The J gene is TRBJ2-7, the V gene TRBV7-2; D is ambiguous. Between the trimmed V and J ends, which lost 1 base and 9 bases, there was a span of 7 bases. Per germline, CDR1 SGHTA and CDR2 FQGNSA. The length of the CDR3 is 11 residues. The CDR3 bases are TGTGCCAGCAGCTTAGGGGATGGGCAGTACTTC. Translated: CASSLGDGQYF.

The V call is TRBV25-1, the J call TRBJ2-7; D unclear. V dropped 4 bases and J dropped 4 bases, with 17 bases sitting between them. The germline gives CDR1 MGHDK, CDR2 SYGVNS. The CDR3 is made up of 15 amino acids. For the CDR3, the DNA is TGTGCCAGCAGTGTCGGTCCCTCAAGCTATTACGAGCAGTACTTC. Its protein product is CASSVGPSSYYEQYF.

The chain has TRBV7-3 and TRBJ2-3; D gene unclear. CDR3 length equals 14 residues. Germline V gene lookup returns CDR1 SGHTA and CDR2 FQGTGA. V was pared by 4 bases and J by 2 bases, with 10 bases between. The CDR3 sequence: CASSSGPFTDTQYF. In DNA, the CDR3 is TGTGCCAGCAGCTCCGGGCCCTTCACAGATACGCAGTATTTT.

This chain links TRBV9 with TRBJ2-7, with 8 bases aligning to TRBD2. The germline V gene has CDR1 SGDLS and CDR2 YYNGEE. CDR3 size: 15 residues. The trim removed 3 bases at V and 3 bases at J, leaving 8 bases unmatched. CDR3: CASSASVAGNYEQYF. CDR3 sequence (DNA): TGTGCCAGCAGCGCTTCCGTAGCGGGGAACTACGAGCAGTACTTC.

The chain combines TRBV5-5 with TRBJ2-7, with 9 nucleotides matching TRBD2. From germline, CDR1 is SGHKS and CDR2 YYEKEE (reference sequence). Germline trimming cut 4 bases from V and 3 bases from J; bases unmatched to any gene: 11. The CDR3 totals 16 residues. The CDR3 loop reads CASSAYIAGEIYEQYF. CDR3 nucleotides: TGTGCCAGCAGCGCGTATATAGCGGGGGAAATCTACGAGCAGTACTTC.

This chain links TRBV18 with TRBJ2-5, with 7 positions matching TRBD1. Germline trimming cut 1 base from V and 3 bases from J; bases unmatched to any gene: 2. The germline gives CDR1 KGHSH, CDR2 LQKENI. CDR3 length equals 14 residues. This chain's CDR3 is CASSPRDSEETQYF. CDR3 in DNA: TGTGCCAGCTCACCACGGGACAGCGAAGAGACCCAGTACTTC.

This chain joins TRBV27 and TRBJ1-4, with TRBD1 identical over 9 bases. V trimming: 6 bases; J trimming: 5 bases; junction bases outside the gene matches: 7. The CDR3 covers 15 residues. Per the germline V gene, CDR1 is MNHEY and CDR2 is SMNVEV (reference sequence). This chain's CDR3 is CASRPHGQGNEKLFF. The CDR3 coding sequence is TGTGCCAGCAGACCTCACGGACAGGGGAATGAAAAACTGTTTTTT.

The V and J genes are TRBV5-4 and TRBJ2-5; 8 bases agree with TRBD1. Germline CDR1 and CDR2: SGHNT and YYREEE (reference sequence). This CDR3 region has 15 residues. Losses at the gene ends were 2 bases for V and 4 bases for J; bases not matched to a gene: 7. CDR3 bases: TGTGCCAGCAGCTTACTGACAGGGGTTAGAGAGACCCAGTACTTC. Protein product: CASSLLTGVRETQYF.